This T cell receptor (beta chain) was sequenced during a study of blood T cell repertoires in COVID-19. Looking at the study overall: Samples came from the United States, Italy and Spain, spanning acute and convalescent COVID-19. PBMCs, B-cell-depleted T cells, or T cells were the source of the cDNA or gDNA that made up the material.

How the authors handled the data: Amplification with reference gene primers provided the estimates of nucleated cell counts. The protocol was immunoSEQ multiplex PCR, while the TCRdb copy is restricted to in-frame clones and leaves out a portion. That table is the source of V, J and clone size, and D and trimming were worked out from the DNA. The top ten clones hold roughly 3.9% of a sample with approximately 46,000 clones, about 91% of them seen once. This clone was found once. Germline V gene lookup returns CDR1 SGHRS and CDR2 YFSETQ. The V and J ends lost 4 bases and 7 bases, in that order; junction bases with no gene match: 9. This CDR3 has 15 amino acids.

The chain has TRBV5-1 and TRBJ1-2; the match to TRBD1 covers 11 bases. The source is a human donor in a cohort sampled during active COVID-19. The material sequenced was peripheral blood. In DNA form, the CDR3 reads TGCGCCAGCAGCACTGGAGGTGGGACAGGGGGTGGCTACACCTTC. Amino acid sequence: CASSTGGGTGGGYTF. The variable domain in full, completed from reference TRBV5-1 and TRBJ1-2, reads KAGVTQTPRYLIKTRGQQVTLSCSPISGHRSVSWYQQTPGQGLQFLFEYFSETQRNKGNFPGRFSGRQFSNSRSEMNVSTLELGDSALYLCASSTGGGTGGGYTFGSGTRLTVV.